This TCR beta chain was found in a study of Ad26.COV2.S vaccination and SARS-CoV-2 variants. The treatment denotes: roughly 20 received Ad26.COV2.S at low or high dose, single or two shots; about 5 received placebo; per-sample allocation not given. Day 63 following the first vaccine or placebo injection was when the samples were taken. Vaccination employed an Ad26 vector expressing the Wuhan-strain SARS-CoV-2 spike. V was pared by 2 bases and J by 5 bases, with 14 bases between. From germline, CDR1 is SGHDT and CDR2 YYEEEE. This CDR3 comprises 15 residues. Clones were read by immunoSEQ multiplex PCR, and TCRdb kept only the in-frame ones, dropping some. The table has 300,000 to 350,000 clones, roughly 90% seen once.

Sequencing was performed on peripheral blood, taken in a trial of Ad26.COV2.S vaccine versus placebo. The TCR comes from a person aged 18 to 65 who received the Ad26.COV2.S COVID-19 vaccine or a placebo. The V and J genes are TRBV5-6 and TRBJ2-1; the D is unclear. The CDR3 sequence: CASSLWGSRDNEQFF. CDR3 DNA sequence: TGTGCCAGCAGCTTATGGGGTTCTCGGGACAATGAGCAGTTCTTC. Full variable domain (missing parts from reference TRBV5-6 and TRBJ2-1): DAGVTQSPTHLIKTRGQQVTLRCSPKSGHDTVSWYQQALGQGPQFIFQYYEEEERQRGNFPDRFSGHQFPNYSSELNVNALLLGDSALYLCASSLWGSRDNEQFFGPGTRLTVL.